This TCR beta chain was sequenced during a study of cytomegalovirus exposure and HLA in healthy donors (dated by TCRdb to about 2017). Study-level background: According to an earlier analysis of 550 to 700 of the donors, about 179 million T cells yielded 120 million or so unique TCR beta sequences and around 280 Gb of sequence data. An early release that covered 500 to 800 HLA-typed donors contained approximately 320 gigabases of sequencing data and roughly 84 million unique TCR sequences. The genetic ancestry cluster associated with self-reported Caucasian donors included about 81% of the roughly 400 genotyped donors. The study aimed to test whether signatures of past pathogen exposure could be identified by cataloging public T cell receptors. The study used immunosequencing to profile the T cell repertoires of more than 650 subjects and linked those repertoires to cytomegalovirus serostatus. Along with the approximately 650-subject first cohort, a separate validation cohort of some 130 different subjects was used. To predict cytomegalovirus infection status, the study brought together high-throughput TCR immunosequencing, statistical association of individual TCRs with disease status, and machine learning. To study patterns of TCR occurrence, a later analysis re-analyzed previously published TCR beta repertoires from several hundred donors and added high-resolution HLA genotyping. The later analysis used no new phenotypic data to find candidate immune exposures, relying instead on TCR beta sequences and their occurrence across donors. An earlier analysis of approximately 580 of the donors used high-throughput TCR beta sequencing to judge whether each TCR beta V gene segment behaved as functional or pseudogenic. Donor age, sex, ethnicity and CMV serostatus were compiled alongside the repertoire data. A later genetic analysis took genome-wide SNP genotypes for 398 of the 666 donors and used that subset as a discovery cohort. All discovery cohort repertoires had been generated using a single sequencing platform. Class I and class II HLA loci were covered by the typing at four-digit resolution. Typing coverage varied by locus: about 620-640 donors for A, B, C, DRB1 and DQB1; about 520 for DQA1; over 600 for DPA1; approximately 470 for DPB1. Several DR-DQ haplotypes were treated as single units for association and clustering because of strong linkage in the cohort. Among roughly 400 genotyped donors of the cohort, an average of around 240,000 unique TCR beta nucleotide sequences was sequenced per donor, of which about 19% were non-productive. Study-level results and caveats: A further reported finding was that TCR beta sequences accurately predicted the HLA-A and HLA-B alleles for most subjects in the first cohort. A later genetic analysis associated a missense DCLRE1C variant with V-gene and J-gene trimming of TCR beta chains, and an independent cohort replicated the association. The authors suggested that the approach could potentially be extended to other disease states and immunological phenotypes. In a later analysis, several top co-occurrence clusters were reported to appear linked to parvovirus B19, influenza, CMV and Epstein-Barr virus. HLA typing was unavailable for some donors at each locus, so association tests used only the typed subset. The presence/absence analyses assumed that sequencing depth was roughly uniform across donors, and that assumption may not be true. CMV serostatus was the only immune exposure information available for the cohort. In the study, around 150 TCR beta chains were listed as associated with cytomegalovirus. The sequencing pipeline was judged likely to have produced a cluster of highly shared sequence variants as a technical artifact. In a later analysis, HLA-associated TCR beta chains showed more clonal expansion and lower generation probabilities than non-associated chains that were equally common. This cohort had only TCR beta chains sequenced, and the lack of alpha or paired-chain data limited which features could be detected. In an earlier analysis of 587 of the donors, most TCR beta V segments appeared in productive rearrangements about 87% or about 30% of the time, broadly matching IMGT annotations. When HLA alleles, especially DR and DQ, strongly co-occurred, TCR associations were difficult to assign to individual alleles. In a later analysis, TCR association rates were found to vary across HLA loci, with the most associated TCRs seen for DRB1 alleles and the fewest for HLA-C alleles. A later genetic analysis reported fewer N-insertions in productive TCRs among donors in an Asian-associated ancestry cluster than the roughly 700-donor mean. Because the 87-base-pair reads could not distinguish some IMGT-functional V segments, including TRBV6-2 and TRBV6-3, those segments were excluded. A few of the identified cytomegalovirus-associated TCR beta chains were confirmed in vitro to be specific for cytomegalovirus antigens. Specific HLA alleles were associated with about 17,000 TCR beta sequences at a false discovery rate of 0.05 in a later analysis. Correlated functional status among segregating V segments might be attributable to linkage disequilibrium, but an unknown experimental factor could not be ruled out. While some public TCRs were present in many individuals, most TCR sequences turned up only very rarely across donors. Some 16 rarely observed V segments, including chromosome 9 orphons, were excluded from the earlier analysis of several hundred of the donors because counts were too low. The classifier was reported to diagnose cytomegalovirus status with high specificity and sensitivity in both the original and validation cohorts. In a later analysis, most CMV-associated TCR beta chains were found to appear HLA-restricted, with HLA associations seemingly driven largely by CMV exposure.

The library relied on the immunoSEQ multiplex PCR assay. For the multiplex PCR, a mixture combining 60 forward primers for TCR Vbeta segments and 13 reverse primers for TCR Jbeta segments was used. The CDR3 region of rearranged TCR beta genes was amplified from genomic DNA by a multiplex PCR assay. On the Illumina HiSeq System, the amplified TCR beta libraries were sequenced as 87-base-pair reads. The paper's processing steps were these. A later analysis counted about 80 million unique TCR beta chains across the 666 repertoires, and about 10 million of these chains were shared by at least two donors. Raw reads were error-corrected and collapsed into unique sequences by a nearest-neighbor algorithm in which closely related sequences were merged to remove PCR and sequencing errors. V, D and J gene segments were assigned by aligning CDR3 sequences to IMGT reference sequences. For a sequence to be retained, at least a six-nucleotide match to both a V gene segment and a J gene segment was required. A rearrangement was called productive if the CDR3 had no stop codons and remained in frame with V and J, and every other rearrangement was called non-productive. Following IMGT convention, CDR3 was defined as the stretch from the second conserved V-encoded cysteine to the conserved J-encoded phenylalanine. The earlier analysis of approximately 590 of the donors excluded any sequence lacking an unambiguous match to a single V gene segment. In an earlier analysis of several hundred of the donors, V segments were called functional above 56.7% productive rearrangements and were called segregating when the between-donor standard deviation exceeded 5%. To diagnose cytomegalovirus status from the catalog of TCR beta chain sequences, a statistical classification framework was built. V and J gene assignment, in a later analysis, came from comparing TCR nucleotide sequences with IMGT/GENE-DB human TR gene sequences. The TCRdist pipeline was used in a later analysis to assign CDR3 sequences and most-parsimonious VDJ recombination scenarios. In a later analysis, every TCR beta chain was defined by the combination of its CDR3 amino acid sequence and its V-gene family, and reads without a unique V-gene family were dropped. A later analysis removed several hundred highly shared, low-generation-probability nucleotide sequences to deal with suspected cross-contamination and a sequencing artifact. In a later analysis, a clonal expansion index was calculated for each public chain from normalized within-repertoire ranks of inferred template counts. In a later analysis, generation probabilities were computed using a VDJ recombination model fitted to out-of-frame rearrangements, and the results were checked against IGoR. A later analysis scored TCR-TCR, TCR-HLA and TCR-CMV co-occurrence with hypergeometric tests, applying a repertoire-size bias correction to TCR pairs. To estimate false discovery rates, a later analysis permuted the HLA or CMV assignments 20 times. In a later analysis, co-occurring TCRs were grouped using DBSCAN, and TCRdist sequence similarity was added for clustering within HLA-allele-positive subsets. For co-occurrence clustering, repertoires with fewer than 30,000 or more than 120,000 public chains were excluded, along with roughly 5 repertoires with anomalous nucleotide sharing. TCRdb took this table from immuneACCESS and kept in-frame rearrangements with V and J called. Such tables lack part of the clones; where checked against another copy, unresolved V genes explain under half of the gap, and the rest is unexplained. The V and J calls and clone size were taken over from that table, and D and trimming were inferred from the DNA. This sample's records show over 110,000 clones. The ten top clones hold 0.8% to 1% of the sample.

Including cysteine and phenylalanine, the CDR3 has 17 amino acids. The sequence is cut down to CDR3 DNA, 51 bases in frame from base 1. CDR1 and CDR2 (GTSNPN, SVGIG) derive from the germline V gene (reference sequence). Germline trimming amounts to 1 base on V and 4 bases on J, with 15 as the count of junction bases outside the gene matches. The cohort was made up of around 720 healthy bone marrow donors. At the time of sampling, every cohort member was nominally healthy, though immune exposures that went unrecorded were likely present. The donor tested CMV seronegative, placing the donor among the 350 or so seronegative members of the cohort. A peripheral blood sample was collected from each donor, and TCR beta sequencing was performed on peripheral blood mononuclear cells. The Qiagen DNeasy Blood Extraction Kit was used to extract genomic DNA from the blood cell samples. Points on this clone: The antigen it binds to is not known.

The sample consisted of PBMCs. This sequence uses TRBV30 and TRBJ2-5; TRBD2 matches 7 bases in the middle. This clonotype was sampled from a male donor in good health and CMV-seronegative. The nucleotide sequence reads as follows: TGTGCCTGGAGTGAGGCTAGCGGCTCTCCGGGGCGAGAGACCCAGTACTTC. This codes for CAWSEASGSPGRETQYF.